The 19 T cell receptor beta chains listed next were all sequenced from one sample in a study of shared clonotypes between healthy human individuals. Using immunoSEQ multiplex PCR, the repertoire was profiled, and TCRdb retains in-frame clones only, with some absent. Of fewer than 3 million clones in the sample, roughly 90% were seen once. The material sequenced was naive CD4+ T cells from PBMCs. The subset: CD45RA+ positively selected. The receptors derive from a man aged 18 to 30 in good health. Some clones in this sample may be carry-over from other donors' samples.

The chain has TRBV6-1 and TRBJ1-5; unclear D gene. V dropped 8 bases and J dropped 0 bases, with 14 bases sitting between them. There are 15 residues in the CDR3. In germline, CDR1 is MNHNS, CDR2 SASEGT. DNA of the CDR3: TGTGCCAGCCGTCGGGAGGCTAATAGCAATCAGCCCCAGCATTTT. Its translation is CASRREANSNQPQHF.

The chain recombines TRBV9 with TRBJ2-1; D perhaps matches TRBD2 (6 bases). The CDR3 has 18 amino acids. The V end was cut by 3 bases, the J end by 2 bases, with 21 bases between. Germline V gene data show CDR1 as SGDLS and CDR2 as YYNGEE. The CDR3, as DNA: TGTGCCAGCAGCGCCCACCGAATAGCGGATATAACCTACAATGAGCAGTTCTTC. Amino acids: CASSAHRIADITYNEQFF.

This sequence joins TRBV7-9 and TRBJ2-7, with 10 nucleotides matching TRBD2. This CDR3 has 15 amino acids. V dropped 5 bases and J dropped 5; count of bases not matched to a gene: 9. Germline V gene data show CDR1 as SEHNR and CDR2 as FQNEAQ (reference sequence). The DNA for the CDR3 is TGTGCCAGCAGCCCGCGGGCTAGCGGGAGCGACGAGCAGTACTTC. This sequence encodes CASSPRASGSDEQYF.

The J gene is TRBJ1-4, the V gene TRBV9, with 7 bases that match TRBD1. With V trimmed by 3 bases and J by 4 bases, 9 bases remained unmatched. Germline assignment: CDR1 SGDLS and CDR2 YYNGEE. This CDR3 is 16 amino acids long. DNA for the CDR3: TGTGCCAGCAGCGCGCACCCGGGACAGTTTAATGAAAAACTGTTTTTT. Amino acids: CASSAHPGQFNEKLFF.

The rearrangement links TRBV28 to TRBJ1-5, with D possibly being TRBD1 (5 bases). CDR1 MDHEN and CDR2 SYDVKM come from the germline V gene. V lost 10 bases, J lost 7 bases, and 14 bases lay in between. CDR3 length: 12 residues. The CDR3 region is CATRARGQPQHF. DNA for the CDR3: TGTGCCACGCGGGCGCGGGGGCAGCCCCAGCATTTT.

The chain has TRBV4-3 and TRBJ2-2; D uncertain. CDR3 length: 13 amino acids. V lost 3 bases, J lost 4 bases, and 6 bases lay in between. Germline loops: CDR1 LGHNA, CDR2 YSLEER. The CDR3 protein is CASSQRFTGELFF. CDR3 nucleotides: TGCGCCAGCAGCCAGCGGTTCACCGGGGAGCTGTTTTTT.

The chain recombines TRBV2 with TRBJ2-7; either TRBD1 or TRBD2 may fit D (5 bases each). The CDR3 is 16 amino acids. V lost 5 bases and J 3 bases, leaving 20 bases between the germline ends. CDR1 and CDR2 (germline): SNHLY, FYNNEI. CDR3 loop: CASSTKRGAGLYEQYF. The DNA for the CDR3 is TGTGCCAGCAGTACCAAGAGGGGAGCTGGGCTCTACGAGCAGTACTTC.

The CDR3 DNA follows: TGTGCCAGCAGTTTAACGGGGGGCTATGGCCGGGTCGATGGCTACACCTTC. Its protein product is CASSLTGGYGRVDGYTF. V is TRBV28 and J is TRBJ1-2; possibly TRBD1 for D (6 bases). Germline V lookup: CDR1 MDHEN, CDR2 SYDVKM. The V and J ends lost 2 bases and 6 bases respectively, with 22 bases between them. This CDR3 region has 17 residues.

The rearrangement links TRBV11-2 to TRBJ1-5, with a tentative D call TRBD1 (6 bases). The V end was cut by 6 bases, the J end by 7 bases, with 16 bases between. Germline V gene data show CDR1 as SGHAT and CDR2 as FQNNGV. The CDR3 is 14 residues long. CDR3 sequence (DNA): TGTGCCAGCAGTCGAACAGGGCCGGGGCAGCCCCAGCATTTT. Its protein product is CASSRTGPGQPQHF.

The rearrangement links TRBV6-1 to TRBJ1-2; 7 bases align to TRBD1. Germline lookup yields CDR1 MNHNS and CDR2 SASEGT. CDR3 length equals 14 residues. The ends lost 7 bases at V and 8 bases at J; junction bases unmatched: 13. The CDR3 DNA is TGTGCCAGCATTTGGGGGACAGCTGGCGGGGGCTACACCTTC. It specifies CASIWGTAGGGYTF.

This clone was detected only once. This chain uses TRBV6-5 with TRBJ1-5; no reliable D call. Trimming pared 4 bases from V and 2 bases from J, leaving 15 bases between. The CDR3 spans 16 residues. The germline CDR1 and CDR2 sequences are MNHEY and SVGAGI. The CDR3 protein is CASSLAGPPRNQPQHF. The CDR3, as DNA: TGTGCCAGCAGTTTGGCAGGTCCCCCCCGCAATCAGCCCCAGCATTTT.

The chain uses TRBV28 and TRBJ2-3; TRBD2 is a possible D gene (6 bases). The germline gives CDR1 MDHEN, CDR2 SYDVKM. This CDR3 has 17 residues. V was cut by 2 bases and J by 5 bases, with 20 bases left in between. This CDR3 is CASSLVLAGPLGDTQYF. The DNA for the CDR3 is TGTGCCAGCAGTTTAGTGTTGGCGGGGCCCCTGGGAGATACGCAGTATTTT.

J is TRBJ1-4 and V is TRBV7-2; D might be TRBD1 (6 bases). Germline V lookup: CDR1 SGHTA, CDR2 FQGNSA. This CDR3 is built from 17 residues. V lost 5 bases, J lost 8 bases, and 24 bases lay in between. Written as DNA, the CDR3 is TGTGCCAGCAGCGATTATCGGGGGAACAGGGTGGGCGAAAAACTGTTTTTT. Protein product: CASSDYRGNRVGEKLFF.

The chain recombines TRBV6-1 with TRBJ1-1; D uncertain. Germline V gene lookup returns CDR1 MNHNS and CDR2 SASEGT. Trimming stripped 1 base from V and 4 bases from J, with 10 bases between. This CDR3 has 14 amino acids. CDR3 amino acids: CASSEVVGSTEAFF. CDR3 sequence (DNA): TGTGCCAGCAGTGAAGTAGTAGGGTCCACTGAAGCTTTCTTT.

This chain links TRBV9 with TRBJ2-1; 8 bases line up with TRBD2. Germline loops: CDR1 SGDLS, CDR2 YYNGEE. This CDR3 is 14 amino acids long. V lost 2 bases to trimming and J lost 5 bases; unmatched junction nucleotides: 3. This CDR3 is CASSVIAGNNEQFF. DNA of the CDR3: TGTGCCAGCAGCGTCATAGCGGGAAACAATGAGCAGTTCTTC.

J is TRBJ2-3 and V is TRBV5-1, with D maybe TRBD2 (5 bases). CDR3 length: 14 amino acids. Looked up from germline, CDR1 is SGHRS and CDR2 is YFSETQ. The V and J ends lost 5 bases and 1 base respectively, with 11 bases between them. CDR3 sequence reads: CASSQSGGTDTQYF. As DNA, the CDR3 is TGCGCCAGCAGTCAAAGCGGAGGCACAGATACGCAGTATTTT.

The chain employs TRBV7-2 and TRBJ2-1; 11 nucleotides align to TRBD2. V lost 5 bases to trimming and J lost 6 bases; unmatched junction nucleotides: 9. CDR1 and CDR2 from the germline V gene are SGHTA and FQGNSA. This CDR3 spans 16 amino acids. DNA of the CDR3: TGTGCCAGCAGCGTGCGTACTAGCGGGAGAACCAATGAGCAGTTCTTC. Its protein is CASSVRTSGRTNEQFF. The full variable domain, in which reference TRBV7-2 and TRBJ2-1 provide the parts outside the CDR3, is GAGVSQSPSNKVTEKGKDVELRCDPISGHTALYWYRQSLGQGLEFLIYFQGNSAPDKSGLPSDRFSAERTGGSVSTLTIQRTQQEDSAVYLCASSVRTSGRTNEQFFGPGTRLTVL.

This chain connects TRBV5-4 to TRBJ2-4; a possible D gene is TRBD1 (5 bases). Germline V gene sequence: CDR1 SGHNT, CDR2 YYREEE (reference sequence). V was trimmed by 4 bases and J by 0 bases, leaving 8 bases between them. CDR3 size: 14 residues. The CDR3 DNA reads TGTGCCAGCAGCAGACAGCTAGCCAAAAACATTCAGTACTTC. As protein: CASSRQLAKNIQYF.

The chain has TRBV28 and TRBJ2-5, with 9 bases fitting TRBD1. CDR1 is MDHEN and CDR2 is SYDVKM in the germline V gene. The CDR3 has 16 amino acids. The J segment lost 10 bases and the V segment lost 6 bases, leaving 18 bases of the junction unmatched. The CDR3 nucleotides read TGTGCCAGCAGCCTAGGCGGGACAGGGCCCCATCGGGGCCAGTACTTC. This gives the protein CASSLGGTGPHRGQYF.